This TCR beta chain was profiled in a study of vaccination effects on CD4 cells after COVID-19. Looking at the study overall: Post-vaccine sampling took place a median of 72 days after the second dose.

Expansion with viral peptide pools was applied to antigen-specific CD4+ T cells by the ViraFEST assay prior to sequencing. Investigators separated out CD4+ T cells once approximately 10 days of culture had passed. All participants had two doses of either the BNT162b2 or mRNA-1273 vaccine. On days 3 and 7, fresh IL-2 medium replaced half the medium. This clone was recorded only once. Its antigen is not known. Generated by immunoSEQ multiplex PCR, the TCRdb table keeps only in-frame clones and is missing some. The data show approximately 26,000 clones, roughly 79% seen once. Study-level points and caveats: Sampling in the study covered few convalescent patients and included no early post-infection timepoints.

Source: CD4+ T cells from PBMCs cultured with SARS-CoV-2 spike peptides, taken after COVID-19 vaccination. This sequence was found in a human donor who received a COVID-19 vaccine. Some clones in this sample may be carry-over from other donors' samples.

The CDR3: CASSITRGLAIETQYF. The CDR3 nucleotides are TGTGCCAGCAGCATAACAAGGGGACTAGCGATTGAGACCCAGTACTTC. This chain connects TRBV7-8 to TRBJ2-5, with TRBD2 identical over 10 bases. Germline trimming cut 5 bases from V and 5 bases from J; bases unmatched to any gene: 11. Germline loops: CDR1 SGHVS, CDR2 FQNEAQ. This CDR3 spans 16 amino acids.